This TCR beta chain derives from a study of T cells in Graves' hyperthyroidism and ophthalmopathy. This clonotype was picked up many times. Amplification yielded TCR beta CDR3 regions, with RNA transcripts as the source. When the TCR CDR3 underwent first-round RT-PCR, the HTBI primer set was used. Using its own MiXCR run on the multiplex PCR reads, TCRdb lists one record per CDR3 protein. The data contain about 610,000 distinct CDR3 sequences, more than 15% of them seen just once; the ten biggest clones take up around 3.5%. The CDR3 consists of 15 residues. V was shortened by 6 bases and J by 0 bases, with 15 bases between the two germline ends.

The material sequenced was blood. The chain has TRBV12-3 or TRBV12-4 and TRBJ2-7; possible D gene TRBD1, 6 bases. The receptor was isolated from a middle-aged woman with Graves' ophthalmopathy. The CDR3 nucleotides read TGTGCCAGCAGGACGGACAGTCTTTACTCCTACGAGCAGTACTTC. Amino acid sequence: CASRTDSLYSYEQYF.